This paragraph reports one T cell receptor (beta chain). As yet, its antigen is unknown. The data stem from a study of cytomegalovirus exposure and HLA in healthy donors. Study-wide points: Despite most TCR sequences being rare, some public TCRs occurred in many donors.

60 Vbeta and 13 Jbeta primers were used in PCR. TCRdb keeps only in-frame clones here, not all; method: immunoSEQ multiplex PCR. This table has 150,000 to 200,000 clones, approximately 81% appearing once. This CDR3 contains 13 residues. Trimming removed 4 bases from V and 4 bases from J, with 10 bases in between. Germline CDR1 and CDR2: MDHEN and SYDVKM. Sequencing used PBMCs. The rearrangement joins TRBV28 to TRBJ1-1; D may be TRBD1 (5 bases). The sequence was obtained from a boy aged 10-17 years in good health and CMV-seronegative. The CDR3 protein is CASSWGLGTEAFF. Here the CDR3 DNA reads TGTGCCAGCAGTTGGGGCCTGGGCACTGAAGCTTTCTTT. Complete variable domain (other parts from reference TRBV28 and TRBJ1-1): DVKVTQSSRYLVKRTGEKVFLECVQDMDHENMFWYRQDPGLGLRLIYFSYDVKMKEKGDIPEGYSVSREKKERFSLILESASTNQTSMYLCASSWGLGTEAFFGQGTRLTVV.